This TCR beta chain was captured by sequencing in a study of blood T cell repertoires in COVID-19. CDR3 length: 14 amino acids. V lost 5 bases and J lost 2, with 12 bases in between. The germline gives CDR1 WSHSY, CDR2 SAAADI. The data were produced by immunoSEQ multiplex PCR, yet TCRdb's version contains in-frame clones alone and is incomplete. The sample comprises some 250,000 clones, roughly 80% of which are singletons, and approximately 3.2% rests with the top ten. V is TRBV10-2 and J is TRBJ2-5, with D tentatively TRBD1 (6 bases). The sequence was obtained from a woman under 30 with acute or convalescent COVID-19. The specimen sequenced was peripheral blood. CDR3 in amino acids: CASSPGQMQETQYF. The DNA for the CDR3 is TGCGCCAGCAGTCCCGGACAGATGCAAGAGACCCAGTACTTC.